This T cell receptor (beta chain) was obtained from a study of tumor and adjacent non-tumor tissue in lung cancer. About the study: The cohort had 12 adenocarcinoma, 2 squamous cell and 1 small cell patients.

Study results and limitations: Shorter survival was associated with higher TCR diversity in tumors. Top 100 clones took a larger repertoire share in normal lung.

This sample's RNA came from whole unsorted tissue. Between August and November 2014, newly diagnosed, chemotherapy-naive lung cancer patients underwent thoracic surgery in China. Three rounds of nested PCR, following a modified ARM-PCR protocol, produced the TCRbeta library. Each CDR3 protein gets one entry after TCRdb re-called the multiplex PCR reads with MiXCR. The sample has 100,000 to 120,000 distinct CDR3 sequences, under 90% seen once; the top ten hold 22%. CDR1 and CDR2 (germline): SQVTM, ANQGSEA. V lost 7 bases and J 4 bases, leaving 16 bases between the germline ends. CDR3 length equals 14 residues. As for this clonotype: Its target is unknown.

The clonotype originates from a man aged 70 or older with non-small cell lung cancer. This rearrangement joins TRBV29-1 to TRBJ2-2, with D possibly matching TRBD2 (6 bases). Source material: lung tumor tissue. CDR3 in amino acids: CSALCTSFTGELFF. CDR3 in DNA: TGCAGCGCATTATGTACTAGCTTCACCGGGGAGCTGTTTTTT.